This T cell receptor (beta chain) was captured by sequencing in a study of shared clonotypes between healthy human individuals. Whole-study findings and limits: In a few donors, around 5% of naive CD4 clonotypes appeared in common.

Terminally differentiated effector memory CD45RA+ cells were excluded by CCR7 positive selection of CD45RO-negative cells. All donors were healthy HIV-negative adults lacking recent acute infections or vaccinations. Genomic DNA from each subset was divided evenly over several immunoSEQ plates. Sequenced by immunoSEQ multiplex PCR; TCRdb stores in-frame clones only, minus some. The sample includes almost 700,000 clones, approximately 90% seen only once; the top ten take about 24%. Germline V gene sequence: CDR1 SGHKS, CDR2 YYEKEE (reference sequence). The CDR3 has 17 residues. After removal of 2 bases from V and 2 bases from J, the junction contained 11 bases not matched to a gene. This clone was picked up one time. Antigen specificity is unknown.

Sequencing was done on a sample of naive CD8+ T cells sorted from blood. This chain joins TRBV5-5 and TRBJ2-3, with TRBD2 identical over 7 bases. The clonotype originates from a man aged 30 to 39 in good health. This CDR3 is CASSFRRSGIDTDTQYF. For the CDR3, the DNA is TGTGCCAGCAGCTTTCGTCGGAGCGGGATAGACACAGATACGCAGTATTTT.